The clone carrying this T cell receptor (beta chain) has a handful of counts. No antigen is known for it. These data belong to a study of T cells after yellow fever vaccination. About the research overall: Some fractions had low cell numbers, and these were prepared with SMART-Seq v4 Ultra Low Input. General study points: Clones that expanded after primary vaccination mostly reappeared after the booster (96% CD4, 80% to 90% CD8). Overall, a small share of clonotypes was seen in both CD4 and CD8 compartments.

The junction had 5 bases not matched to a gene; V was cut back by 2 bases and J by 14 bases. There are 13 residues in the CDR3. Looked up from germline, CDR1 is SGDLS and CDR2 is YYNGEE. Making TCR cDNA involved 5'RACE template switching, which added UMIs and a universal primer site. TCRdb re-called the 5' RACE reads through MiXCR, storing one row per CDR3 protein. The sample includes 200,000 to 250,000 distinct CDR3 sequences, more than 3% of them seen just once. This sequence originates from a man in his late teens or twenties who received the YFV17D yellow fever vaccine. The chain joins TRBV9 to TRBJ2-3, with 13 nucleotides matching TRBD2. This material consisted of CD4+ T cells sorted from PBMCs, taken 10 days after the yellow fever booster vaccination. CDR3: CASSVGTSGVSYF. CDR3 bases: TGTGCCAGCAGCGTTGGGACTAGCGGGGTGTCGTATTTT.